This entry concerns a single T cell receptor (beta chain). This receptor's antigen is unknown. No base quality values were provided; no much bigger clone lies one nucleotide off. This sample is part of a study of persistence of HIV-infected CD4 T cells (dated by TCRdb to 2019 to 2021). As for the study more broadly: The study isolated CMV- and HIV-1 Gag-responding CD4+ T cells from ART-treated individuals to examine antigen-driven clonal expansion of HIV-1-infected cells. Apart from a couple of participants who underwent leukapheresis at a single time point, peripheral blood samples of up to about 180 mL were collected from participants at multiple time points. In the cross-participant TCR cluster analysis, about 8 participants were included for CMV and about 7 participants were included for Gag. Participants had been on suppressive ART for a median of roughly 8 years. The clonality of all cells in each sorted population was measured by TCRbeta sequencing, and the clonality of infected cells was measured by proviral sequencing. General findings and caveats noted by the study authors: TCRbeta richness in CMV- and Gag-responding cells was significantly lower than in anti-CD3/anti-CD28-responding cells; CMV-responding cells had higher oligoclonality than CD3/CD28-stimulated and Gag-responding cells. Enrichment of degenerate expanded CDR3beta sequences was found in antigen-responding cells, suggesting convergent selection of CD4+ responses to CMV and Gag. Few individuals were included in the study, and only a limited range of antigens was tested. Because the TCR analyses were done in bulk, restricting them to just the rare CMV-responding cells that actually carried HIV-1 proviruses was not possible. Within the same sorted populations, TCR oligoclonality correlated with proviral oligoclonality.

The sample's treatment or condition label, decoded: suppressive antiretroviral therapy. Cells were stimulated with a pool of overlapping HIV-1 Gag 15-mer peptides at 1 ug per peptide per mL. Nonresponding CD40L-negative CD69-negative CD45RO-high memory CD4+ T cells were sorted as memory populations depleted of antigen-responding cells. HIV-1-infected adults in whom suppressive ART had been started during chronic infection were enrolled as participants. For at least 4 years, the participants' plasma HIV-1 RNA had been undetectable, below 50 copies/mL. To be included, a participant needed positive CMV serology and a CD4+ T cell count above 400 cells/uL. Before stimulation, PBMCs were isolated using density centrifugation and depleted of CD8+ T cells. For 18 hours, CD8-depleted PBMCs were stimulated with anti-CD28/CD49d costimulation, a CD40-blocking antibody, and enfuvirtide, which was added to prevent new infections. Sorting was done on either a Beckman Coulter MoFlo Legacy or an XDP sorter, and propidium iodide was used to exclude dead cells. Genomic DNA was extracted with the QIAamp DNA Mini Kit for samples above one million cells, otherwise with the Quick-DNA Microprep Kit.

The immunoSEQ hsTCRB assay version 4, run in survey mode, was used to sequence TCRbeta repertoires from genomic DNA. For TCRbeta sequencing, genomic DNA was diluted to around 10 ng/uL, with up to about 1 ug used per sample. Processing in the source paper ran as follows. TCRbeta data analysis was done in ImmunoSeq Analyzer 3.0, and diversity was calculated on productive nucleotide rearrangements. Using the Immunarch R package, the improved Chao index served to estimate lower-bound TCR diversity and the Gini coefficient served to estimate clonality. Nucleotide rearrangements that differed but encoded the same CDR3beta amino acid sequence were counted as separate clonotypes. TCRbeta sequences significantly enriched in antigen-responding cells relative to anti-CD3/anti-CD28-activated cells were identified by differential abundance analysis. GLIPH2 grouped TCRs by predicted peptide-MHC specificity, both within each participant and across combined participant data sets. Imported from immuneACCESS, the table was reduced by TCRdb to in-frame sequences with V and J called. These copies leave out some clones; in studies compared against another copy, an unresolved V gene accounts for under half, and the cause of the remainder is not known. Clonal size and the V and J genes are those of that table, whereas D and trimming came from the DNA. The sample data list tens of thousands of clones, and about 77% of these were observed just once. The top ten clonotypes cover about 1.8% of the sample.

V ends up 2 bases short and J 4 bases short, with an unmatched junction base count of 7. The CDR3 measures 15 amino acids from cysteine to phenylalanine. Only CDR3 DNA remains: 45 bases, in frame from the first base. Based on the germline V gene, the CDR1 and CDR2 sequences are MDHEN and SYDVKM. The sequence was obtained from an adult man with HIV who was CMV-seropositive. Recombination connected TRBV28 to TRBJ1-2; 7 nucleotides in the junction match TRBD1. This sample comprised CD4+ T cells sorted from PBMCs after approximately 18-hour stimulation, obtained from a patient who received antiretroviral therapy. Read against the paper, the sample's cell subset or site label means: CD40L-CD69- CD45RO-high memory CD4 T cells not responding to Gag peptides. The CDR3 loop reads CASSLAGGGSYGYTF. The DNA sequence is given as TGTGCCAGCAGTTTAGCTGGAGGGGGCAGCTATGGCTACACCTTC.